This record looks at one T cell receptor beta chain sequence and its context. There are 12 residues in the CDR3. Germline lookup yields CDR1 MNHEY and CDR2 SVGAGI. V dropped 6 bases and J dropped 10 bases, with 10 bases sitting between them. Generated by immunoSEQ multiplex PCR, the TCRdb table keeps only in-frame clones and is missing some. This table holds about 90,000 clones, roughly 88% found once. The data derive from a study of T cell responses to AZD1222 COVID-19 vaccine. Sequences were derived from peripheral blood, sampled on day 0 of MenACWY control vaccination. This chain links TRBV6-5 with TRBJ1-6; the D is unclear. This sequence originates from an adult in good health. CDR3 nucleotides: TGTGCCAGCAGAACAGTGGGGTCACCCCTCCACTTT. Translating gives CASRTVGSPLHF.